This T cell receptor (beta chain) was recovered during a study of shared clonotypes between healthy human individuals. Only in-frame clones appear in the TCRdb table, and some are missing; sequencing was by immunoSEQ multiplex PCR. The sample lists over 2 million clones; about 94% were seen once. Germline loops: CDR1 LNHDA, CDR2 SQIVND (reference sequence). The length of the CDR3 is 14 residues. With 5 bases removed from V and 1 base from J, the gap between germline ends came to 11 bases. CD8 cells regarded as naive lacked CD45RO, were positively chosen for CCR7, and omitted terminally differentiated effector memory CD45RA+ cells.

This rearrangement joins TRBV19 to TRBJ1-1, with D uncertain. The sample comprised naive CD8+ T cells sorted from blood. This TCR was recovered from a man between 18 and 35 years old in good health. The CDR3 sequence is CASSSPTENTEAFF. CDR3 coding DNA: TGTGCCAGTAGTTCCCCGACCGAGAACACTGAAGCTTTCTTT.